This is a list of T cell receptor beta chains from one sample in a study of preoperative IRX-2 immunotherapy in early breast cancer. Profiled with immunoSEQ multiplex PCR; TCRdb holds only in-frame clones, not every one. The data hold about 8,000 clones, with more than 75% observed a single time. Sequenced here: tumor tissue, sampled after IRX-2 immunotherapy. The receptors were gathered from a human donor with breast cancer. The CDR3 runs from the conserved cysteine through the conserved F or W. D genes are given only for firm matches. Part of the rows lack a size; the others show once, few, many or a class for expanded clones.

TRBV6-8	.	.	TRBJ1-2	TGTGCCAGCAGTGTGATTAACTATGGCTACACCTTC	CASSVINYGYTF
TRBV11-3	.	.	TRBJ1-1	TGTGCCAGCAGCCTGGTAGGCAGCCTGAACACTGAAGCTTTCTTT	CASSLVGSLNTEAFF
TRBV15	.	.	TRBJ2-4	TGTGCCACCAGCAGAGGCGGCGGGAAAAACATTCAGTACTTC	CATSRGGGKNIQYF
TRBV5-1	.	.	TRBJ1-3	TGCGCCAGCAGCGTGAATGGGGTGGCGGACACCATATATTTT	CASSVNGVADTIYF
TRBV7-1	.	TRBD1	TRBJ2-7	TGTGCCAGCAGCTCCCTCGACAGGGCCCACGAGCAGTACTTC	CASSSLDRAHEQYF
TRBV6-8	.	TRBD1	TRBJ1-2	TGTGCCAGCAGTTGGGACAGAGCCTATGGCTACACCTTC	CASSWDRAYGYTF
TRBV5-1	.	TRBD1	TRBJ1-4	TGCGCCAGCAGCTTGGCCTTGGGGACAGGGGATGAAAAACTGTTTTTT	CASSLALGTGDEKLFF
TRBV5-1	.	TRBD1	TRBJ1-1	TGCGCCAGCAGCCTCGGACAGGCCTTTAACACTGAAGCTTTCTTT	CASSLGQAFNTEAFF
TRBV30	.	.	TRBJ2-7	TGTGCCTGGAGTAAGGGGGGGCTTTACGAGCAGTACTTC	CAWSKGGLYEQYF
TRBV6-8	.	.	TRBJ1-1	TGTGCCAGCAGTTACCTGGGTGTAGGAATGAACACTGAAGCTTTCTTT	CASSYLGVGMNTEAFF
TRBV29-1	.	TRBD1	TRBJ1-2	TGCAGCGTTACGAGGACAGGGACGTATGGCTACACCTTC	CSVTRTGTYGYTF
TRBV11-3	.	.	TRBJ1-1	TGTGCCAGCAGCTTCGACAGTACGAACACTGAAGCTTTCTTT	CASSFDSTNTEAFF
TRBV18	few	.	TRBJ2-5	TGTGCCAGCTCCCCCAGGAGGGTGGGGCAAGAGACCCAGTACTTC	CASSPRRVGQETQYF
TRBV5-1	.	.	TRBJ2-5	TGCGCCAGCAGCTTGGGAGGACTGGGAGAGACCCAGTACTTC	CASSLGGLGETQYF
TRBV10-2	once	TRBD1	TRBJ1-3	TGCGCCAGCAGCGCAGGACAGGTGGCCTCTGGAAACACCATATATTTT	CASSAGQVASGNTIYF
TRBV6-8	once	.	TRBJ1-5	TGTGCCAGCAGTTACCCAGTCTATAGCAATCAGCCCCAGCATTTT	CASSYPVYSNQPQHF